This record concerns one T cell receptor (beta chain) sequence. Antigen: not known. The sample originates from a study of cytomegalovirus exposure and HLA in healthy donors. Study findings and constraints: A highly shared variant cluster was judged a likely technical artifact. Reportedly, HLA-A and HLA-B alleles of most subjects were accurately predicted from TCR beta.

The PCR contained 60 Vbeta and 13 Jbeta primers. In the original workflow: In a later analysis, approximately 80 million unique TCR beta chains included roughly 11 million shared by two or more donors. The method was immunoSEQ multiplex PCR; TCRdb's version includes in-frame clones alone and lacks a portion of them. From that table come the V and J calls and clone size; the DNA was used to work out D and trimming. Among about 93,000 clones listed, 82% were seen once. Unmatched junction bases numbered 2, after V lost 4 bases and J lost 2 bases. CDR1 is SNHLY and CDR2 is FYNNEI in the germline V gene. The CDR3 length is 14 residues.

This rearrangement joins TRBV2 to TRBJ2-7; TRBD2 matches at 10 bases. Sequencing was performed on PBMCs. The sequence came from a man aged 50-59 years in good health and CMV-seronegative. Here the CDR3 reads CASSGLAGAYEQYF. CDR3 bases: TGTGCCAGCAGTGGGCTAGCGGGAGCCTACGAGCAGTACTTC.